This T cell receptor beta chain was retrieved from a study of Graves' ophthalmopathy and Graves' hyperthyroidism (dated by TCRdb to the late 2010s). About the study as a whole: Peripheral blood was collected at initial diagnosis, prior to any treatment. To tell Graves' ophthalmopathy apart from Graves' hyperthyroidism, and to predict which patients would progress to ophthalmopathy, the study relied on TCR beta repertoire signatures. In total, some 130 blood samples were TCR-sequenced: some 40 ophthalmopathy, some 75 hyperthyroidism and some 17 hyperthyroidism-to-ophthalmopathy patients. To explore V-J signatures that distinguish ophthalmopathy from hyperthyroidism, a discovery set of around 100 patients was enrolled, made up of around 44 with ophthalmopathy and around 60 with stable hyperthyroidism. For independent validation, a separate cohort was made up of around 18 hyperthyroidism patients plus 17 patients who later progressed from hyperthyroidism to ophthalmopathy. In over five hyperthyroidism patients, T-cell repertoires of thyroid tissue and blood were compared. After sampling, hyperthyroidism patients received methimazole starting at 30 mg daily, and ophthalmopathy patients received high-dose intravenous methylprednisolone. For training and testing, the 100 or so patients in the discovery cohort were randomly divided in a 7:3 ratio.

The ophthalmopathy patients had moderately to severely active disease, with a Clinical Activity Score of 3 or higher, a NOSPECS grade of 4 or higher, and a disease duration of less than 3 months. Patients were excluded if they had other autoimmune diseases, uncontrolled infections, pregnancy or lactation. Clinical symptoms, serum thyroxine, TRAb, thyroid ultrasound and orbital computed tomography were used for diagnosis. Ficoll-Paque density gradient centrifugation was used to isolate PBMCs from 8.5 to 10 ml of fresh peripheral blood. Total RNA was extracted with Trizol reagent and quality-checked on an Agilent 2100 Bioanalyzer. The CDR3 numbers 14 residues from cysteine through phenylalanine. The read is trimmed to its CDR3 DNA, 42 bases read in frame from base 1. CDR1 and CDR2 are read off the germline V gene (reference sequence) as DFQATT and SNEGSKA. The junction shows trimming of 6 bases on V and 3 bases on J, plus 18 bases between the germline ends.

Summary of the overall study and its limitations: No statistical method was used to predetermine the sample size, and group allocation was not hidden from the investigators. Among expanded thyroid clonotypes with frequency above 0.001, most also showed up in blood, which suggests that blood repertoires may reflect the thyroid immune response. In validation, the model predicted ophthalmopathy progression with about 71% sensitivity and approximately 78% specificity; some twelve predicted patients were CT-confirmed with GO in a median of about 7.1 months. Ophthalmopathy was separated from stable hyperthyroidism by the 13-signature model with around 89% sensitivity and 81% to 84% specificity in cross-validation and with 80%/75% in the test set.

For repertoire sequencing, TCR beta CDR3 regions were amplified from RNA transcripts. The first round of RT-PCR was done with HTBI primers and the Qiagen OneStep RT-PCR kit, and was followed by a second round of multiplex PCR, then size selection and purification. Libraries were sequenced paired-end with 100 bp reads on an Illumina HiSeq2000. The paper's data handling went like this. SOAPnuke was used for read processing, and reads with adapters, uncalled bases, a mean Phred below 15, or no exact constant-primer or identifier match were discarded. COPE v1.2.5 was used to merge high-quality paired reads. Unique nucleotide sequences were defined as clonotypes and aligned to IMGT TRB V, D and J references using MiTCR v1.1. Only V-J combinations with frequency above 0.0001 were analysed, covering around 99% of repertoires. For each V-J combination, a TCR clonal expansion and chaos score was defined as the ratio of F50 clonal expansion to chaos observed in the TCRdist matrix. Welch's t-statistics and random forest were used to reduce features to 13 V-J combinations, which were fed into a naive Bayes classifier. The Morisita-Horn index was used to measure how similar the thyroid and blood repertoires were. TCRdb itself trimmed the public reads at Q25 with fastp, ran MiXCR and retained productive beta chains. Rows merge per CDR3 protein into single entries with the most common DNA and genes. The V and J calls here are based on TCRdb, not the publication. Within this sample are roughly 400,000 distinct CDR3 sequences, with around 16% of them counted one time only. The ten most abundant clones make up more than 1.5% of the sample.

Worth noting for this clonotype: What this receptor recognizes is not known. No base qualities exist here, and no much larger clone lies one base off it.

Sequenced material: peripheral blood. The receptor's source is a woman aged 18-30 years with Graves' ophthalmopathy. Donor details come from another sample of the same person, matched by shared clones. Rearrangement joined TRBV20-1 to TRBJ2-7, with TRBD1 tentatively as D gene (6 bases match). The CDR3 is CSARRGTNDYEQYF. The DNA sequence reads TGCAGTGCACGAAGGGGGACCAACGACTACGAGCAGTACTTC.